These 18 T cell receptor beta chains were sequenced from one sample in a study of T cells after yellow fever vaccination. TCRdb reanalysed the 5' RACE reads using MiXCR and keeps one entry per CDR3 protein. The sample consists of hundreds of thousands of distinct CDR3 sequences, around 6.4% of them appearing once. This material consisted of PBMCs, taken 5 days after the yellow fever booster vaccination. The source of these receptors is a man aged 25-45 years who received the YFV17D yellow fever vaccine.

This chain connects TRBV20-1 to TRBJ2-7, with a tentative D call TRBD2 (5 bases). V gave up 8 bases and J gave up 0 bases, with 17 bases separating them. Germline V gives CDR1 DFQATT, CDR2 SNEGSKA (reference sequence). The CDR3 runs to 14 residues. CDR3 in DNA: TGCAGTCAGACCCCGGGAAGCGGCTCCTACGAGCAGTACTTC. It codes for CSQTPGSGSYEQYF.

This clonotype showed up just a few times. The chain has TRBV20-1 and TRBJ2-1; 8 nucleotides agree with TRBD2. Germline trimming cut 1 base from V and 2 bases from J; bases unmatched to any gene: 7. Germline CDR1 is DFQATT and CDR2 is SNEGSKA (reference sequence). The length of the CDR3 is 16 residues. This CDR3 reads CSARVSSGLTYNEQFF. The CDR3 coding sequence is TGCAGTGCTAGAGTGTCTAGCGGGCTTACCTACAATGAGCAGTTCTTC.

In the case of this clonotype: An end of the junction differs from the germline gene, which may be a read error. The J gene is TRBJ2-1, the V gene TRBV7-7, with unresolved D. The CDR3 spans 13 residues. Germline V gene data show CDR1 as SSHAT and CDR2 as FNYEAQ (reference sequence). DNA of the CDR3: TGTGCTAGCAGCGCGATGATGGGCAATGAGCAGTTCTTC. Translated: CASSAMMGNEQFF.

The chain combines TRBV29-1 with TRBJ1-1; TRBD1 aligns across 7 bases. Germline lookup yields CDR1 SQVTM and CDR2 ANQGSEA. Trimming took 6 bases from V and 5 from J; bases not matched to a gene: 9. The CDR3 covers 13 residues. Written as DNA, the CDR3 is TGCAGCGTGGCGACAGGGAGTGAGACTGAAGCTTTCTTT. It codes for CSVATGSETEAFF.

The V and J genes are TRBV5-1 and TRBJ2-7, with 11 positions matching TRBD2. There are 17 residues in the CDR3. CDR1 is SGHRS and CDR2 is YFSETQ in the germline V gene. With 5 bases clipped from V and 1 base from J, the junction kept 11 bases outside the gene matches. This CDR3 reads CASRSKGLADKSYEQYF. The DNA of the CDR3 is TGCGCCAGCAGGAGTAAGGGACTAGCGGACAAATCCTACGAGCAGTACTTC.

This clonotype was counted ten times or more. This chain links TRBV3-1 with TRBJ2-5; TRBD2 is a possible D gene (5 bases). The V end lost 3 bases, the J end lost 2 bases, and 13 bases lay between the germline ends. CDR1 and CDR2 (germline): LGHDT, YNNKEL (reference sequence). The CDR3 runs to 15 residues. CDR3 protein: CASSHGGPRQETQYF. The CDR3 nucleotides are TGTGCCAGCAGCCACGGCGGGCCGAGACAAGAGACCCAGTACTTC.

The CDR3 coding sequence is TGCGCCAGCAGCCAAGCTCTTGGGGCGACAAATCAGCCCCAGCATTTT. It yields the protein CASSQALGATNQPQHF. The chain has TRBV4-3 and TRBJ1-5; possibly TRBD1 for D (5 bases). V dropped 1 base and J dropped 4 bases, with 14 bases sitting between them. The V gene's germline CDR1 is LGHNA and CDR2 YSLEER. This CDR3 spans 16 amino acids.

There are a few counts of this clonotype. The chain carries TRBV5-1 and TRBJ2-1; a possible D gene is TRBD2 (6 bases). The ends were cut back, 0 bases at V and 9 bases at J, with 7 bases in the middle. Looked up from germline, CDR1 is SGHRS and CDR2 is YFSETQ. The CDR3 runs to 12 residues. The CDR3 DNA reads as TGCGCCAGCAGCTTGGAGGAGGGTGAGCAGTTCTTC. Its protein is CASSLEEGEQFF. The whole variable domain, filled in from reference TRBV5-1 and TRBJ2-1, reads KAGVTQTPRYLIKTRGQQVTLSCSPISGHRSVSWYQQTPGQGLQFLFEYFSETQRNKGNFPGRFSGRQFSNSRSEMNVSTLELGDSALYLCASSLEEGEQFFGPGTRLTVL.

This clonotype appeared a few times. The V gene is TRBV3-1, the J gene TRBJ2-7; TRBD2 matches 9 bases. The junction had 8 bases not matched to a gene; V was cut back by 7 bases and J by 1 base. CDR3 length: 15 residues. Germline CDR1 LGHDT, CDR2 YNNKEL (reference sequence). The chain's CDR3 is CASTLSSGNSYEQYF. The DNA for the CDR3 is TGTGCCAGCACCCTCTCTAGCGGGAATTCCTACGAGCAGTACTTC.

The V and J genes are TRBV20-1 and TRBJ2-1, with D uncertain. Trimming shortened V by 4 bases and J by 2 bases, and 9 bases separated the two germline ends. Germline CDR1 DFQATT, CDR2 SNEGSKA (reference sequence). CDR3 length equals 13 residues. The CDR3 bases are TGCAGTGCTACGGACCGTCCCTACAATGAGCAGTTCTTC. Translating it yields CSATDRPYNEQFF.

In this sample, this clonotype turned up many times. In DNA, the CDR3 is TGCAGTGCTAGCCTGACAGTGCCCAATCAGCCCCAGCATTTT. Translating gives CSASLTVPNQPQHF. The chain uses TRBV20-1 and TRBJ1-5, with D perhaps TRBD1 (5 bases). Per germline, CDR1 DFQATT and CDR2 SNEGSKA (reference sequence). The CDR3 spans 14 residues. With 3 bases removed from V and 3 bases from J, the gap between germline ends came to 12 bases.

This clonotype was detected many times. The CDR3: CASSHGLGDTQYF. The CDR3 bases are TGTGCCAGCAGCCATGGGCTGGGGGATACGCAGTATTTT. This chain uses TRBV14 with TRBJ2-3; D uncertain. The V and J ends lost 3 bases and 6 bases respectively, with 10 bases between them. Germline V gene lookup returns CDR1 SGHDN and CDR2 FVKESK. The length of the CDR3 is 13 residues.

Concerning this clonotype: A single base separates this from a much larger clone, so it may be a read error. This chain links TRBV5-1 with TRBJ2-3; 8 bases fit TRBD2. This CDR3 comprises 14 residues. The V gene's germline CDR1 is SGHRS and CDR2 YFSETQ. CDR3 DNA sequence: TGCGCCGGCAGCTCGGGACTAGTCCGAGATACGCAGTATTTT. Protein: CAGSSGLVRDTQYF.

This clonotype was seen ten or more times. The rearrangement joins TRBV4-2 to TRBJ2-1; 7 bases match TRBD2. Germline CDR1 reads LGHNA; CDR2 reads YNFKEQ. CDR3 length equals 16 residues. After removal of 0 bases from V and 5 bases from J, the junction contained 7 bases not matched to a gene. The CDR3 DNA follows: TGTGCCAGCAGCCAAGACACGCTAGCGGCGAACAATGAGCAGTTCTTC. This translates into CASSQDTLAANNEQFF.

J is TRBJ2-4 and V is TRBV3-1; D call uncertain. The germline CDR1 and CDR2 sequences are LGHDT and YNNKEL (reference sequence). V gave up 5 bases and J gave up 3 bases, with 11 bases separating them. CDR3 length: 14 residues. The CDR3 spells CASSGMFGKNIQYF. CDR3 nucleotide sequence: TGTGCCAGCAGCGGGATGTTCGGCAAAAACATTCAGTACTTC.

Only a few counts were recorded for this clonotype. This chain connects TRBV29-1 to TRBJ2-3; perhaps TRBD2 as D (6 bases). Germline assignment: CDR1 SQVTM and CDR2 ANQGSEA. The CDR3 runs to 14 residues. Trimming removed 7 bases at V and 1 base at J, with 15 bases between. DNA for the CDR3: TGCAGCGCCGAGGTCGTAGCGGGCACAGATACGCAGTATTTT. It yields the protein CSAEVVAGTDTQYF.

Many counts were recorded for this clonotype. The chain is built from TRBV30 and TRBJ2-7, with D uncertain. Deletions cut 2 bases from V and 6 bases from J, with 17 bases between. Germline V lookup: CDR1 GTSNPN, CDR2 SVGIG (reference sequence). This CDR3 spans 14 amino acids. The CDR3 coding sequence is TGTGCCTGGAGTAGGGTCACGGCTGGCGGCGAGCAGTACTTC. It codes for CAWSRVTAGGEQYF.

This clonotype was recorded many times. This chain uses TRBV5-1 with TRBJ2-3; 12 bases align to TRBD2. The trim removed 4 bases at V and 0 bases at J, leaving 3 bases unmatched. This CDR3 spans 16 amino acids. Germline CDR1 is SGHRS and CDR2 is YFSETQ. The CDR3 DNA reads as TGCGCCAGCAGCCCAGGGACTAGCGGGAGCACAGATACGCAGTATTTT. Protein: CASSPGTSGSTDTQYF.